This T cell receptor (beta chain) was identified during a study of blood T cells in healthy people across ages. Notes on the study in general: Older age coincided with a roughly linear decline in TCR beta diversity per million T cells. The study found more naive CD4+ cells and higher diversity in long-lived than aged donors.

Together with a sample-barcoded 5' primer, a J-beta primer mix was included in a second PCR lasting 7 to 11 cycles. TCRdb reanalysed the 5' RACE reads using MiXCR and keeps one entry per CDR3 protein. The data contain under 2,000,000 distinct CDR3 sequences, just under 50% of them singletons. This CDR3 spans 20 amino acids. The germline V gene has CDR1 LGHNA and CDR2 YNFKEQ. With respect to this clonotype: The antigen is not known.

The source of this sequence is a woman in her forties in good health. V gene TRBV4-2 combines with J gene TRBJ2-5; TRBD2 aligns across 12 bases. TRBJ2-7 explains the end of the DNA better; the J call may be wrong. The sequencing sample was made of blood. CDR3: CASSPDLLAGGTQISYEQYF. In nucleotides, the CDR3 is TGTGCCAGCAGCCCTGACCTACTAGCGGGGGGCACTCAGATTTCCTACGAGCAGTACTTC.